These 7 T cell receptor beta chains came from one sample sequenced in a study of PD-1 blockade in classical Hodgkin lymphoma. Produced via immunoSEQ multiplex PCR; TCRdb's table is partial and in-frame only. Of over 10,000 clones in the sample, around three quarters were seen once. The patients all showed relapse after autologous stem cell transplantation, while their brentuximab vedotin exposure varied. The sequences come from peripheral blood mononuclear cells (PBMCs), collected at baseline. These receptors came from a human donor with classical Hodgkin lymphoma.

The chain recombines TRBV27 with TRBJ1-3; D ambiguous. Trimming stripped 6 bases from V and 0 bases from J, with 15 bases between. The CDR3 sequence is 16 residues long. Germline CDR1 is MNHEY and CDR2 is SMNVEV (reference sequence). CDR3 DNA: TGTGCCAGCAGCGATAGGTCCCGACACTCTGGAAACACCATATATTTT. Its translation: CASSDRSRHSGNTIYF.

This clone was counted between two and nine times. Other DNA sequences within the sample encode an identical CDR3. This chain uses TRBV9 with TRBJ2-3; D call uncertain. Trimming cost V 4 bases and J 2 bases, with 5 bases left between them. This CDR3 is 12 amino acids long. CDR1 SGDLS and CDR2 YYNGEE come from the germline V gene. CDR3 sequence: CASSPNTDTQYF. In nucleotides, the CDR3 is TGTGCCAGCAGCCCGAACACAGATACGCAGTATTTT.

The chain is built from TRBV10-3 and TRBJ1-5; no clear D gene. Per germline, CDR1 ENHRY and CDR2 SYGVKD. Deletions cut 2 bases from V and 0 bases from J, with 2 bases between. The CDR3 has 13 amino acids. In nucleotides, the CDR3 is TGTGCCATCAGTGAGAATAGCAATCAGCCCCAGCATTTT. Translated: CAISENSNQPQHF.

V usage is TRBV14 and J usage is TRBJ2-1; possibly TRBD1 or TRBD2 for D (5 bases each). The ends were cut back, 1 base at V and 9 bases at J, with 16 bases in the middle. Germline V gene sequence: CDR1 SGHDN, CDR2 FVKESK. The CDR3 is 15 amino acids. Here the CDR3 DNA reads TGTGCCAGCAGCCAAGCTTTAGGACGGGGCGGTGAGCAGTTCTTC. Translating it yields CASSQALGRGGEQFF. The full variable domain, rest sourced from reference TRBV14 and TRBJ2-1, is EAGVTQFPSHSVIEKGQTVTLRCDPISGHDNLYWYRRVMGKEIKFLLHFVKESKQDESGMPNNRFLAERTGGTYSTLKVQPAELEDSGVYFCASSQALGRGGEQFFGPGTRLTVL.

V and J are TRBV11-3 and TRBJ2-1, with D uncertain. The V end was cut by 1 base, the J end by 6 bases, with 7 bases between. Germline CDR1 SGHNT, CDR2 YENEEA. CDR3 length: 13 residues. The CDR3 loop is CASSLGDFNEQFF. The CDR3 nucleotides read TGTGCCAGCAGCTTAGGAGATTTCAATGAGCAGTTCTTC.

CDR3 residues: CASSITSGMSGELFF. CDR3 in DNA: TGTGCCAGTAGTATCACTAGCGGGATGTCCGGGGAGCTGTTTTTT. The J gene is TRBJ2-2, the V gene TRBV19; 10 nucleotides agree with TRBD2. This CDR3 has 15 amino acids. In germline, CDR1 is LNHDA, CDR2 SQIVND (reference sequence). J was trimmed by 6 bases and V by 3 bases; bases with no gene match: 4.

This clone rates as medium-sized. The gene calls are TRBV18 and TRBJ1-5, with a tentative D call TRBD1 (6 bases). The CDR3 spans 14 residues. Germline V gene data show CDR1 as KGHSH and CDR2 as LQKENI. V was shortened by 6 bases and J by 0 bases, with 9 bases between the two germline ends. CDR3 nucleotides: TGTGCCAGCTCCCTGGACAGTAGCAATCAGCCCCAGCATTTT. This translates into CASSLDSSNQPQHF. Supplemented by reference TRBV18 and TRBJ1-5, the full variable domain reads NAGVMQNPRHLVRRRGQEARLRCSPMKGHSHVYWYRQLPEEGLKFMVYLQKENIIDESGMPKERFSAEFPKEGPSILRIQQVVRGDSAAYFCASSLDSSNQPQHFGDGTRLSIL.